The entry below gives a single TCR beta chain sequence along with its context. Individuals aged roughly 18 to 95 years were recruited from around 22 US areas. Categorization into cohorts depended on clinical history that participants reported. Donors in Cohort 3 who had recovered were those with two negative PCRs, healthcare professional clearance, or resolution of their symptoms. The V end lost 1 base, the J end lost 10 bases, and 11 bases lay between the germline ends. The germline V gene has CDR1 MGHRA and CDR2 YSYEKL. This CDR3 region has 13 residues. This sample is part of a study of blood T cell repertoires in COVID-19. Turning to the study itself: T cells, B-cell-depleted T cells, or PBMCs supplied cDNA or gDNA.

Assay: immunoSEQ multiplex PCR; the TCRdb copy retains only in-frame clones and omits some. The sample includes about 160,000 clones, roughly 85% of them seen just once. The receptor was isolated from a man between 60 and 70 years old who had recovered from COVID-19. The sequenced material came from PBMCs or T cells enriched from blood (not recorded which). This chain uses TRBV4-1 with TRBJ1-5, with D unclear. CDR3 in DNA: TGCGCCAGCAGCCAAGTATCCGAGAGACCCCAGCATTTT. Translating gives CASSQVSERPQHF.